These 26 T cell receptor beta chains were sequenced from one sample in a study of vaccination effects on CD4 cells after COVID-19. These receptors lack a known antigen. Sequencing was performed with immunoSEQ multiplex PCR; in TCRdb, only in-frame clones are kept and a portion is missing. The sample includes tens of thousands of clones, over 60% seen only once; the top ten take 6.5%. Antigen-specific CD4+ T cells were first expanded with viral peptide pools by the ViraFEST assay and only then sequenced. Cells that had been cultured for nine to eleven days were the source of isolated CD4+ T cells. Two-dose vaccination with either BNT162b2 or mRNA-1273 was given to the participants. Here the sequenced sample was CD4+ T cells from PBMCs cultured with SARS-CoV-2 spike peptides, taken after COVID-19 vaccination. These receptors were collected from a human donor who received a COVID-19 vaccine. Some clones in this sample may be carry-over from other donors' samples.

The chain carries TRBV10-3 and TRBJ2-5, with a weak D call TRBD1 (5 bases). Trimming took off 2 bases at V and 6 bases at J, with 10 bases between the two ends. The CDR3 runs 13 residues. Germline V gives CDR1 ENHRY, CDR2 SYGVKD. The CDR3 region is CAISEGAIKTQYF. CDR3 bases: TGTGCCATCAGTGAGGGGGCCATCAAGACCCAGTACTTC.

The chain joins TRBV6-2 or TRBV6-3 to TRBJ2-5, with unresolved D. V lost 5 bases, J lost 1 base, and 20 bases lay in between. Per the germline V gene, CDR1 is MNHEY and CDR2 is SVGEGT. The CDR3 runs to 17 residues. CDR3 sequence (DNA): TGTGCCAGCAGTCCCTTACCCGGACGGAGTCTCCAAGAGACCCAGTACTTC. It specifies CASSPLPGRSLQETQYF.

The chain has TRBV2 and TRBJ2-3; D is unclear. Germline V gene sequence: CDR1 SNHLY, CDR2 FYNNEI. V lost 7 bases and J lost 0, with 11 bases in between. The CDR3 spans 14 residues. CDR3 nucleotides: TGTGCCAGCACGCCGTTGCGTAGCACAGATACGCAGTATTTT. Its protein is CASTPLRSTDTQYF.

This chain joins TRBV25-1 and TRBJ2-5, with TRBD1 as a possible D gene (7 bases). Germline CDR1 and CDR2: MGHDK and SYGVNS. Trimming took off 4 bases at V and 5 bases at J, with 17 bases between the two ends. The CDR3 covers 15 residues. CDR3 DNA: TGTGCCAGCAGTGCCCCAGGGGGAGGCGGCGAGACCCAGTACTTC. The encoded protein is CASSAPGGGGETQYF.

The chain links TRBV10-3 to TRBJ2-4; a possible D gene is TRBD1 (6 bases). The ends were cut back, 10 bases at V and 5 bases at J, with 15 bases in the middle. The length of the CDR3 is 13 residues. CDR1 is ENHRY, CDR2 SYGVKD, per germline. CDR3: CATSDRHQNIQYF. The CDR3 DNA reads as TGTGCCACCTCCGACAGGCACCAAAACATTCAGTACTTC.

The chain employs TRBV27 and TRBJ2-7; 10 bases agree with TRBD1. Trimming removed 6 bases from V and 6 bases from J; junction bases left unmatched: 8. This CDR3 contains 14 residues. Germline CDR1 is MNHEY and CDR2 is SMNVEV (reference sequence). The CDR3: CASRGDRGVAEQYV. The CDR3 DNA reads TGTGCCAGCAGGGGGGACAGGGGAGTCGCCGAGCAGTACGTC.

The chain links TRBV5-1 to TRBJ2-7; D might be TRBD2 (7 bases). The CDR3 consists of 14 residues. Germline V gene data show CDR1 as SGHRS and CDR2 as YFSETQ. Trimming shortened V by 1 base and J by 2 bases, and 10 bases separated the two germline ends. CDR3 sequence: CASSLNGGPYEQYV. The CDR3 DNA is TGCGCCAGCAGCTTGAACGGGGGGCCCTACGAGCAGTACGTC.

This clone was counted a single time. The CDR3 DNA sequence: TGTGCCAGCAGATCAGGGACAGGGGCTAGCACAGATACGCAGTATTTT. Its protein product is CASRSGTGASTDTQYF. The chain links TRBV7-2 to TRBJ2-3; 10 bases are a match to TRBD1. Germline V lookup: CDR1 SGHTA, CDR2 FQGNSA. The CDR3 is 16 amino acids. V shed 6 bases and J 0 bases; nucleotides not matched to a gene: 6.

The gene calls are TRBV28 and TRBJ1-5; D gene unclear. The CDR3 is made up of 13 amino acids. In germline, CDR1 is MDHEN, CDR2 SYDVKM. V shed 7 bases and J shed 4 bases, with 11 bases lying between them. CDR3 DNA: TGTGCCAGCATAAGGGTAGGAAATCAGCCCCAGCATTTT. As protein: CASIRVGNQPQHF. The entire variable domain, with the rest obtained from reference TRBV28 and TRBJ1-5, is as follows: DVKVTQSSRYLVKRTGEKVFLECVQDMDHENMFWYRQDPGLGLRLIYFSYDVKMKEKGDIPEGYSVSREKKERFSLILESASTNQTSMYLCASIRVGNQPQHFGDGTRLSIL.

The CDR3 is CASSQDWVGGQPQHF. For the CDR3, the DNA is TGTGCCAGCAGCCAAGATTGGGTAGGGGGGCAGCCCCAGCATTTT. The gene calls are TRBV3-1 (or the pseudogene TRBV3-2) and TRBJ1-5; tentative D call: TRBD1 (6 bases). Germline values: CDR1 LGHDT, CDR2 YNNKEL (reference sequence). This CDR3 is 15 amino acids long. V lost 0 bases to trimming and J lost 7 bases, with 13 bases between them.

This clone was seen a few times. The chain carries TRBV12-3 or TRBV12-4 and TRBJ1-2; no firm D call. The CDR3 is 13 residues long. V was cut by 5 bases and J by 4 bases, with 11 bases left in between. Here the CDR3 reads CASSQGSGYGYTF. CDR3 DNA: TGTGCCAGCAGTCAAGGGTCGGGCTATGGCTACACCTTC.

V is TRBV7-9 and J is TRBJ2-5, with no clear D. V shed 2 bases and J shed 2 bases, with 6 bases lying between them. There are 13 residues in the CDR3. The germline V gene has CDR1 SEHNR and CDR2 FQNEAQ (reference sequence). Here the CDR3 DNA reads TGTGCCAGCAGCTTATCGGGTCAAGAGACCCAGTACTTC. Translation: CASSLSGQETQYF.

The chain uses TRBV7-9 and TRBJ1-2; D is perhaps TRBD1 (5 bases). The V end lost 0 bases, the J end lost 6 bases, and 14 bases lay between the germline ends. Germline CDR1 and CDR2: SEHNR and FQNEAQ (reference sequence). This CDR3 has 15 residues. The CDR3 region is CASSLAQRGRDGYTF. Here the CDR3 DNA reads TGTGCCAGCAGCTTAGCGCAAAGGGGTCGGGATGGCTACACCTTC.

The rearrangement links TRBV6-2 or TRBV6-3 to TRBJ1-1; 8 nucleotides match TRBD1. The CDR3 covers 14 residues. J lost 1 base, V lost 5 bases, and 3 bases had no gene match. Germline CDR1 MNHEY, CDR2 SVGEGT. CDR3 protein: CASSTTGGNTEAFF. CDR3 coding DNA: TGTGCCAGCAGTACCACAGGGGGGAACACTGAAGCTTTCTTT.

The chain uses TRBV27 and TRBJ1-5; TRBD1 aligns across 7 bases. V lost 6 bases and J lost 2; bases outside the gene matches: 7. Germline V lookup: CDR1 MNHEY, CDR2 SMNVEV (reference sequence). The CDR3 extends over 15 amino acids. The CDR3 sequence: CASSNLGTGNQPQHF. CDR3 DNA sequence: TGTGCCAGCAGCAATCTGGGGACAGGCAATCAGCCCCAGCATTTT.

This clone has a handful of counts. This chain links TRBV5-1 with TRBJ1-1; a possible D gene is TRBD1 (6 bases). Germline CDR1 reads SGHRS; CDR2 reads YFSETQ. The CDR3 has 15 amino acids. V lost 1 base to trimming and J lost 7 bases, with 17 bases between them. CDR3 sequence: CASSLNPGQGGEAFF. DNA for the CDR3: TGCGCCAGCAGCTTGAATCCGGGACAAGGGGGTGAAGCTTTCTTT.

This clone was counted a few times. The rearrangement uses TRBV5-1 and TRBJ1-6; unclear D gene. Germline V lookup: CDR1 SGHRS, CDR2 YFSETQ. The length of the CDR3 is 14 residues. The germline V and J ends were trimmed by 2 bases and 8 bases, with 11 bases remaining between them. The CDR3 bases are TGCGCCAGCAGCTTACGAGTATTGGATTCACCCCTCCACTTT. Protein sequence: CASSLRVLDSPLHF. The full variable domain, its missing parts supplied by reference TRBV5-1 and TRBJ1-6, is KAGVTQTPRYLIKTRGQQVTLSCSPISGHRSVSWYQQTPGQGLQFLFEYFSETQRNKGNFPGRFSGRQFSNSRSEMNVSTLELGDSALYLCASSLRVLDSPLHFGNGTRLTVT.

V and J are TRBV27 and TRBJ1-1; 8 positions match TRBD1. The CDR3 totals 16 residues. Germline V gene data show CDR1 as MNHEY and CDR2 as SMNVEV (reference sequence). V lost 2 bases, J lost 3 bases, and 8 bases stayed unmatched. The DNA for the CDR3 is TGTGCCAGCAGTTTACTGCGACAGGGGAGTTACACTGAAGCTTTCTTT. The encoded protein is CASSLLRQGSYTEAFF.

This clone was found once. The J gene is TRBJ2-6, the V gene TRBV19; D perhaps matches TRBD1 (6 bases). This CDR3 has 16 amino acids. V dropped 4 bases and J dropped 7 bases, with 17 bases sitting between them. Germline assignment: CDR1 LNHDA and CDR2 SQIVND (reference sequence). The CDR3 coding sequence is TGTGCCAGTAGTACCGAAAGGGGGTCGTTTGCCAACGTCCTGACTTTC. Amino acids: CASSTERGSFANVLTF.

This rearrangement joins TRBV5-6 to TRBJ1-1; D not certain. The germline V and J ends were trimmed by 2 bases and 1 base, with 3 bases remaining between them. CDR1 is SGHDT and CDR2 is YYEEEE in the germline V gene. There are 12 residues in the CDR3. The CDR3 loop reads CASSFPNTEAFF. CDR3 in DNA: TGTGCCAGCAGCTTCCCGAACACTGAAGCTTTCTTT.

The V gene is TRBV27, the J gene TRBJ1-1; D not resolved. Deletions cut 3 bases from V and 0 bases from J, with 5 bases between. CDR1 MNHEY and CDR2 SMNVEV come from the germline V gene (reference sequence). The CDR3 is 13 amino acids. The CDR3 loop is CASSLIVNTEAFF. The CDR3 nucleotides read TGTGCCAGCAGTTTGATAGTGAACACTGAAGCTTTCTTT.

This clone appeared once. The chain has TRBV5-1 and TRBJ2-5; TRBD2 is a possible D gene (5 bases). V was shortened by 3 bases and J by 5 bases, with 14 bases between the two germline ends. The CDR3 loop spans 14 amino acids. Per the germline V gene, CDR1 is SGHRS and CDR2 is YFSETQ. CDR3 coding DNA: TGCGCCAGCAGCTCGGTAGAGGGCGCGGAGACCCAGTACTTC. Its translation is CASSSVEGAETQYF.

This chain uses TRBV12-3 or TRBV12-4 with TRBJ2-1; weak D call: TRBD2 (5 bases). Trimming took 1 base from V and 11 from J, leaving 9 bases between them. This CDR3 spans 12 amino acids. The CDR3 loop reads CASSLERRQQFF. The CDR3 DNA reads as TGTGCCAGCAGTTTAGAGCGGCGACAGCAGTTCTTC.

This chain uses TRBV9 with TRBJ2-5; 9 bases are a match to TRBD2. The length of the CDR3 is 18 residues. Trimming removed 2 bases from V and 1 base from J; junction bases left unmatched: 12. Germline CDR1 SGDLS, CDR2 YYNGEE. CDR3: CASSVGTFLSGGQETQYF. The CDR3 nucleotides read TGTGCCAGCAGCGTCGGGACATTCCTTAGCGGGGGCCAAGAGACCCAGTACTTC.

The chain joins TRBV29-1 to TRBJ1-1; 8 nucleotides match TRBD1. V trimming: 7 bases; J trimming: 6 bases; junction bases outside the gene matches: 10. This CDR3 comprises 13 residues. CDR1 SQVTM and CDR2 ANQGSEA come from the germline V gene. The CDR3 sequence is CSGRTGSRAEAFF. In nucleotides, the CDR3 is TGCAGCGGCCGGACAGGGTCGCGCGCTGAAGCTTTCTTT.

This clone was counted only a few times. J is TRBJ1-1 and V is TRBV5-1; D possibly corresponds to TRBD1 (6 bases). Per the germline V gene, CDR1 is SGHRS and CDR2 is YFSETQ. The CDR3 is made up of 14 amino acids. The V and J ends lost 5 bases and 1 base respectively, with 12 bases between them. CDR3 in amino acids: CASSLDSPNTEAFF. In nucleotides, the CDR3 is TGCGCCAGCAGTCTGGACAGCCCGAACACTGAAGCTTTCTTT. Combining the CDR3 with reference TRBV5-1 and TRBJ1-1 gives the whole variable domain KAGVTQTPRYLIKTRGQQVTLSCSPISGHRSVSWYQQTPGQGLQFLFEYFSETQRNKGNFPGRFSGRQFSNSRSEMNVSTLELGDSALYLCASSLDSPNTEAFFGQGTRLTVV.